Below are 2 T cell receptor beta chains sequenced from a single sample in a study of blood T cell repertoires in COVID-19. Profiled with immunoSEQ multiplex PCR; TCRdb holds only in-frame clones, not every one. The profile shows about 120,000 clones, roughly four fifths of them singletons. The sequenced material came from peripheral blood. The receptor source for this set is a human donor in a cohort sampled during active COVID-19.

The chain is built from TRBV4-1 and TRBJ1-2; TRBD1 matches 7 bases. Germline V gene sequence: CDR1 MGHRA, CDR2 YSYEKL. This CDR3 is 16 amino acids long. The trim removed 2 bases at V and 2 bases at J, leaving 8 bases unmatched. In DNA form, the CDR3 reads TGCGCCAGCAGCCAACCCCGACAGGGAGTCAACTATGGCTACACCTTC. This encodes CASSQPRQGVNYGYTF.

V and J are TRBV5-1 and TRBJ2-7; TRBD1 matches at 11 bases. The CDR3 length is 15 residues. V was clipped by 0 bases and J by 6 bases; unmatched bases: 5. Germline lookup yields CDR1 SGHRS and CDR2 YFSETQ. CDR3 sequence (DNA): TGCGCCAGCAGCTTGGCCGGGACAGGGGGTTCCGAGCAGTACTTC. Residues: CASSLAGTGGSEQYF.